Following are 3 T cell receptor beta chains from one sample sequenced in a study of CD8+CD57+ T cells in acquired aplastic anemia. CDR3 and TCR beta VDJ profiling relied on a genomic DNA template. TCRdb redid the calling of the reads with MiXCR, one entry per CDR3 protein. The table includes 100,000 to 130,000 distinct CDR3 sequences, 51% detected once. Sequencing was carried out using sorted CD4+, CD8+, or CD8+CD57+ T cells (not recorded which) from PBMCs. The origin of the receptors is a human donor in good health, serving as a control.

This clonotype appeared many times. The rearrangement links TRBV24-1 to TRBJ2-1, with 10 positions matching TRBD2. The J segment lost 15 bases and the V segment lost 4 bases, leaving 5 bases of the junction unmatched. The CDR3 length is 12 residues. Germline V gene sequence: CDR1 KGHDR, CDR2 SFDVKD. The DNA of the CDR3 is TGTGCCACCAGTGAACCAACTAGCGGGACGTTCTTC. Translation gives CATSEPTSGTFF.

This chain uses TRBV9 with TRBJ2-5; 12 positions agree with TRBD1. Germline V gene data show CDR1 as SGDLS and CDR2 as YYNGEE. This CDR3 has 15 amino acids. Unmatched junction bases numbered 6, after V lost 8 bases and J lost 1 base. The CDR3 loop is CARPGDRGRQETQYF. The CDR3 nucleotides are TGTGCCAGGCCTGGGGACAGGGGGCGCCAAGAGACCCAGTACTTC.

This clonotype was recorded at least ten times. CDR3: CASRGLTYEQYF. The CDR3 coding sequence is TGTGCCAGCCGGGGGTTGACCTACGAGCAGTACTTC. The chain combines TRBV6-2 or TRBV6-3 with TRBJ2-7, with D maybe TRBD2 (6 bases). The ends were cut back, 8 bases at V and 2 bases at J, with 10 bases in the middle. Per germline, CDR1 MNHEY and CDR2 SVGEGT. The CDR3 runs 12 residues.